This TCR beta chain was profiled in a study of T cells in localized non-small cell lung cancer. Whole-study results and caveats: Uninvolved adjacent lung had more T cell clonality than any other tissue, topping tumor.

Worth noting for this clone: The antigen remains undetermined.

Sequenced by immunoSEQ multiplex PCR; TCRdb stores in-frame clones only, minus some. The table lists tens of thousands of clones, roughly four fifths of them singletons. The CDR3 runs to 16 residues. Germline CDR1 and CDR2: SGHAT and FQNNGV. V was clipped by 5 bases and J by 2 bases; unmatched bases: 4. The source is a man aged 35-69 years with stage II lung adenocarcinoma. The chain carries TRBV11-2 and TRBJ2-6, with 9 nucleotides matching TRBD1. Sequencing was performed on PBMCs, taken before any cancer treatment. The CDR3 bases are TGTGCCAGCAGCGTAACAGGGGGCGCTGGGGCCAACGTCCTGACTTTC. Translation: CASSVTGGAGANVLTF. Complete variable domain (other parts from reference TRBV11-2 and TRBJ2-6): EAGVAQSPRYKIIEKRQSVAFWCNPISGHATLYWYQQILGQGPKLLIQFQNNGVVDDSQLPKDRFSAERLKGVDSTLKIQPAKLEDSAVYLCASSVTGGAGANVLTFGAGSRLTVL.